This record covers a single TCR beta chain. The data were taken from a study of blood T cell repertoires in COVID-19. Study-wide context: The cDNA or gDNA used as material had been derived from T cells, B-cell-depleted T cells, or PBMCs.

Trimming stripped 11 bases from V and 0 bases from J, with 16 bases between. The CDR3 totals 14 residues. Germline V gene lookup returns CDR1 LNHDA and CDR2 SQIVND (reference sequence). Original data processing: Using reference gene primer amplification, nucleated cell counts were estimated. The table came from immunoSEQ multiplex PCR; TCRdb's copy has only in-frame clones and leaves some out. The D gene and trimming were derived from the DNA, and the V and J assignments and clone size from that table. Of 150,000 or so clones in the sample, more than 65% were seen once. Recruitment covered fewer than 25 US areas and drew participants whose ages spanned roughly 18 to 100 years. In Cohort 3, a recovered donor had either two negative PCRs, clearance, or symptom resolution.

The genes are TRBV19 and TRBJ1-1; perhaps TRBD1 as D (5 bases). The sequence was obtained from a man aged 50 to 59 who had recovered from COVID-19. The material sequenced was PBMCs or T cells enriched from blood (not recorded which). CDR3: CAAGGVGMNTEAFF. CDR3 bases: TGTGCCGCCGGGGGGGTAGGCATGAACACTGAAGCTTTCTTT. The variable domain in full, completed from reference TRBV19 and TRBJ1-1, reads DGGITQSPKYLFRKEGQNVTLSCEQNLNHDAMYWYRQDPGQGLRLIYYSQIVNDFQKGDIAEGYSVSREKKESFPLTVTSAQKNPTAFYLCAAGGVGMNTEAFFGQGTRLTVV.